A selection of T cell receptor beta chains follows, all from one sample in a study of cytomegalovirus exposure and HLA in healthy donors. Clones were read by immunoSEQ multiplex PCR, and TCRdb kept only the in-frame ones, dropping some. Recorded for this sample: 140,000 to 150,000 clones. The sequenced sample consisted of PBMCs. These receptors were taken from a male donor in good health and CMV-seronegative. Both conserved end residues are part of each CDR3. The D gene is left open where the match is weak.

CDR3: CASQRDTGGEQFF; D: TRBD1; V: TRBV10-2
CDR3: CASSAQASRDTIYF; D: .; V: TRBV9
CDR3: CASSLARLAGYEQFF; D: TRBD2; V: TRBV5-8
CDR3: CASSLLEPEAFF; D: .; V: TRBV7-9
CDR3: CASSLAHGGNSPLHF; D: .; V: TRBV5-1
CDR3: CASSFGTNQPQHF; D: .; V: TRBV7-6
CDR3: CASSLAGGPGELFF; D: TRBD2; V: TRBV28
CDR3: CASSPSRVTAYEQYF; D: .; V: TRBV6-5
CDR3: CASRYSIRATNEKLFF; D: .; V: TRBV6-5
CDR3: CASSLSPVYGYTF; D: .; V: TRBV7-3
CDR3: CASRPLAGYRYEQYF; D: TRBD2; V: TRBV27
CDR3: CASSPRTSGNGELFF; D: TRBD2; V: TRBV7-2
CDR3: CASSDGQSYEQYF; D: .; V: TRBV18
CDR3: CASRRGQHYGYTF; D: .; V: TRBV27
CDR3: CASSLEGGNQPQHF; D: .; V: TRBV7-9
CDR3: CASSPGQGNTEAFF; D: TRBD1; V: TRBV11-3
CDR3: CATSGLTSGDTDTQYF; D: TRBD2; V: TRBV15
CDR3: CASSPWTGHNEQFF; D: TRBD1; V: TRBV19
CDR3: CASRENRGIEAFF; D: TRBD1; V: TRBV6-5
CDR3: CASSLRGGAIVTEAFF; D: .; V: TRBV5-6
CDR3: CASSQEDRGDTEAFF; D: TRBD1; V: TRBV4-1
CDR3: CASSLAGGVNTEAFF; D: .; V: TRBV5-1
CDR3: CASSRLSTDTQYF; D: .; V: TRBV19
CDR3: CASSFGQGPTDTQYF; D: TRBD1; V: TRBV5-1
CDR3: CASSARGKETGELFF; D: .; V: TRBV7-2
CDR3: CASSVTGTGLYEQYF; D: TRBD1; V: TRBV5-4
CDR3: CASSFLAGEGGEQFF; D: TRBD2; V: TRBV7-9
CDR3: CASSFAPGTGGELFF; D: TRBD1; V: TRBV11-3
CDR3: CASSLDFSQSTDTQYF; D: .; V: TRBV7-8
CDR3: CASIPGTSNSETQYF; D: TRBD2; V: TRBV19
CDR3: CSASRDYIQYF; D: .; V: TRBV20-1
CDR3: CASSETSGAYEQYF; D: TRBD2; V: TRBV7-2
CDR3: CASSAGLAGPWGGTQYF; D: TRBD2; V: TRBV5-6
CDR3: CASSLLRGYMNTEAFF; D: .; V: TRBV5-1
CDR3: CASSPQSWDKNYGYTF; D: .; V: TRBV4-3
CDR3: CASKEDYNTEAFF; D: .; V: TRBV19
CDR3: CASVGQTMNTEAFF; D: TRBD1; V: TRBV2
CDR3: CAWSVRAGGITGELFF; D: TRBD2; V: TRBV30
CDR3: CASSSSYGYTF; D: .; V: TRBV7-9
CDR3: CASSLSGYEQYF; D: .; V: TRBV28
CDR3: CATSRDPGQGEAFF; D: TRBD1; V: TRBV15
CDR3: CASSMGQGDWSRGNTIYF; D: TRBD1; V: TRBV5-1
CDR3: CASSWDSTNYGYTF; D: TRBD1; V: TRBV28
CDR3: CASSRGGLEAFF; D: .; V: TRBV2
CDR3: CAWSVLGLVGDEQFF; D: TRBD2; V: TRBV30
CDR3: CASSPALGSGNQPQHF; D: .; V: TRBV27
CDR3: CASSLTGTSINTEAFF; D: .; V: TRBV5-1
CDR3: CASGAGAENQPQHF; D: .; V: TRBV6-5
CDR3: CASSLRTGNTEAFF; D: TRBD1; V: TRBV5-1
CDR3: CASSLQGREAFF; D: .; V: TRBV5-1
CDR3: CASSFSNQPQHF; D: .; V: TRBV19
CDR3: CASSPPRSYNEQFF; D: .; V: TRBV6-6